The present T cell receptor (beta chain) was sequenced within a study of blood T cells in healthy people across ages. Study as a whole: Per two T cells, about one barcoded beta molecule was captured through template switching.

V lost 3 bases and J 4 bases, leaving 13 bases between the germline ends. Per the germline V gene, CDR1 is ENHRY and CDR2 is SYGVKD. The CDR3 covers 14 residues. For the second PCR, which ran for 7 to 11 cycles, a sample-barcoded 5' primer and a J-beta primer mix were used. CDR3-containing paired-end reads numbering at least 2.5 million came from each sample. TCRdb analysed the 5' RACE reads with MiXCR anew, one entry per CDR3 protein. Seen here are approximately 350,000 distinct CDR3 sequences, 45% to 65% observed once, and the top ten hold around 50%. Each sample yielded at least 5.5 micrograms of PBMC total RNA. This clonotype was detected only a few times. The antigen is undetermined. Study-level points and caveats: It was the long-lived donors that had more naive CD4+ cells and higher diversity than aged donors.

The specimen sequenced was blood. This TCR came from a man in his 60s in good health. The chain uses TRBV10-3 and TRBJ2-7; D gene ambiguous. CDR3 sequence reads: CAISEGGSGYEQYF. The CDR3 DNA follows: TGTGCCATCAGTGAAGGTGGGTCCGGGTACGAGCAGTACTTC.